The T cell receptor beta chain described here comes from a study of blood T cell repertoires in COVID-19. Turning to the study itself: From T cells, B-cell-depleted T cells, or PBMCs came the material, which was cDNA or gDNA.

CDR3 length: 14 residues. The germline CDR1 and CDR2 sequences are SGDLS and YYNGEE. Trimming removed 0 bases from V and 4 bases from J, with 10 bases in between. During active infection, Seattle patients enrolled and were then monitored through disease. In the original workflow: Researchers report that nucleated cell counts were estimated from reference gene primer amplification. Here immunoSEQ multiplex PCR was the method, and the copy in TCRdb shows in-frame clones only, minus some. That table is the source of V, J and clone size, and D and trimming were worked out from the DNA. The sample holds 150,000 or so clones, 80% to 95% seen once.

This sequence originates from a man aged 25 to 45 with COVID-19, enrolled during active disease. This chain uses TRBV9 with TRBJ1-2, with D possibly matching TRBD1 (6 bases). Sequenced: peripheral blood. CDR3 sequence (DNA): TGTGCCAGCAGCGTAGGACAGGATGGCTATGGCTACACCTTC. Translating gives CASSVGQDGYGYTF.